This TCR beta chain was observed in a study of T cell responses to AZD1222 COVID-19 vaccine. The study, taken as a whole, reports: AZD1222 recipients seropositive at baseline numbered only 6 or 7. Increased Spike-specific TCR breadth and depth were observed after two AZD1222 doses.

In the case of this clone: Antigen specificity is unknown.

Here immunoSEQ multiplex PCR was the method, and the copy in TCRdb shows in-frame clones only, minus some. The repertoire holds approximately 110,000 clones, with 91% as singletons. The receptor's source is an adult in good health. Sequences were derived from peripheral blood, sampled on day 0 of AZD1222 vaccination.

The CDR3 nucleotides are TGTGCCAGCAGTGTGCGAGGAGAGACCCAGTACTTC. Encoded protein: CASSVRGETQYF. This rearrangement joins TRBV2 to TRBJ2-5; D is undetermined. Trimming removed 4 bases from V and 4 bases from J, with 7 bases in between. The CDR3 is 12 residues long. Germline CDR1 is SNHLY and CDR2 is FYNNEI.